Listed below are T cell receptor beta chains from one sample, sequenced in a study of spatial heterogeneity in lung cancer. TCRdb reprocessed the 5' RACE reads via MiXCR and lists one record per CDR3 protein. The data hold around 95,000 distinct CDR3 sequences, with under 4.5% observed a single time. The sequences come from lung tumor tissue, collected at surgery. All receptors derive from a male donor with early-stage non-small cell lung cancer. CDR3s include the opening cysteine and the closing phenylalanine or tryptophan.

CDR3 protein: CATSRNTDTQYF; V gene: TRBV15; J gene: TRBJ2-3
CDR3 protein: CASSLGTVNTGELFF; V gene: TRBV11-2; J gene: TRBJ2-2
CDR3 protein: CAINQGAEQYF; V gene: TRBV10-3; J gene: TRBJ2-7
CDR3 protein: CASSHKVYSTNTEAFF; V gene: TRBV14; J gene: TRBJ1-1
CDR3 protein: CASSLSGLAGYTQYF; V gene: TRBV27; J gene: TRBJ2-3
CDR3 protein: CASSVGRGCYEQYF; V gene: TRBV9; J gene: TRBJ2-7
CDR3 protein: CASSLTGTRLRFTF; V gene: TRBV6-5; J gene: TRBJ1-2
CDR3 protein: CSVEEDRGPVGEQYF; V gene: TRBV29-1; J gene: TRBJ2-7
CDR3 protein: CASSSGPSSYNSPLHF; V gene: TRBV7-9; J gene: TRBJ1-6
CDR3 protein: CASSRTSSYSYEQYF; V gene: TRBV9; J gene: TRBJ2-7
CDR3 protein: CASSQDRAGAPAGYGYTF; V gene: TRBV3-1; J gene: TRBJ1-2
CDR3 protein: CASSFGGSNTEAFF; V gene: TRBV28; J gene: TRBJ1-1
CDR3 protein: CASSLNNEQFF; V gene: TRBV4-1; J gene: TRBJ2-1
CDR3 protein: CSSSGVNTEAFF; V gene: TRBV20-1; J gene: TRBJ1-1
CDR3 protein: CASSLISGNNEQFF; V gene: TRBV11-2; J gene: TRBJ2-1
CDR3 protein: CASSPRLVYEQYF; V gene: TRBV7-8; J gene: TRBJ2-7
CDR3 protein: CASSRSRLSNQPQHF; V gene: TRBV7-2; J gene: TRBJ1-5
CDR3 protein: CASSSPGFHQPQHF; V gene: TRBV11-3; J gene: TRBJ1-5
CDR3 protein: CASSVGTASGNTIYF; V gene: TRBV9; J gene: TRBJ1-3
CDR3 protein: CASSQVLGSYEQYF; V gene: TRBV4-1; J gene: TRBJ2-7
CDR3 protein: CATSRKTSGSSYTQYF; V gene: TRBV15; J gene: TRBJ2-3
CDR3 protein: CASAGDSYEQYF; V gene: TRBV12-5; J gene: TRBJ2-7
CDR3 protein: CASSYRAGELFF; V gene: TRBV7-2; J gene: TRBJ2-2
CDR3 protein: CASSLGWIYNEQFF; V gene: TRBV5-1; J gene: TRBJ2-1
CDR3 protein: CSAIYGDPIDYEQYF; V gene: TRBV20-1; J gene: TRBJ2-7
CDR3 protein: CASSPRDSRGAFF; V gene: TRBV2; J gene: TRBJ1-1
CDR3 protein: CASSKALTSGRAQQEQYF; V gene: TRBV21-1; J gene: TRBJ2-7
CDR3 protein: CAAGTDSGNTIYF; V gene: TRBV28; J gene: TRBJ1-3
CDR3 protein: CASSLDAGRRQETQYF; V gene: TRBV7-9; J gene: TRBJ2-5
CDR3 protein: CSASDSTYEQYF; V gene: TRBV20-1; J gene: TRBJ2-7
CDR3 protein: CASSSLRHPEVADTQYF; V gene: TRBV5-6; J gene: TRBJ2-3
CDR3 protein: CASRLRSSYEQYF; V gene: TRBV13; J gene: TRBJ2-7
CDR3 protein: CASSLGPGIAEAFF; V gene: TRBV11-2; J gene: TRBJ1-1
CDR3 protein: CASSQQGQSYNEQFF; V gene: TRBV5-1; J gene: TRBJ2-1
CDR3 protein: CASSPATGSNTGELFF; V gene: TRBV4-1; J gene: TRBJ2-2
CDR3 protein: CASRGYSSTDTQYF; V gene: TRBV5-1; J gene: TRBJ2-3
CDR3 protein: CSARDRIGLNIQYF; V gene: TRBV20-1; J gene: TRBJ2-4
CDR3 protein: CASSLIERKNTEAFF; V gene: TRBV7-8; J gene: TRBJ1-1
CDR3 protein: CASSQINGEQYF; V gene: TRBV3-1; J gene: TRBJ2-7
CDR3 protein: CASSPGGRTQHF; V gene: TRBV6-5; J gene: TRBJ1-5
CDR3 protein: CASSTIGTPSQRGYTF; V gene: TRBV3-1; J gene: TRBJ1-2
CDR3 protein: CASSQELAGGPLSEQYF; V gene: TRBV4-1; J gene: TRBJ2-7
CDR3 protein: CASSQHTEKHAYEQYF; V gene: TRBV4-1; J gene: TRBJ2-7
CDR3 protein: CASSIRGNTEAFF; V gene: TRBV12-3/TRBV12-4; J gene: TRBJ1-1
CDR3 protein: CASSQDRVQETQYF; V gene: TRBV6-1; J gene: TRBJ2-5
CDR3 protein: CASSDPRLAGVTTADTQYF; V gene: TRBV2; J gene: TRBJ2-3
CDR3 protein: CSAIKRDLATDTQYF; V gene: TRBV20-1; J gene: TRBJ2-3
CDR3 protein: CAWNMESGTSYEQYF; V gene: TRBV30; J gene: TRBJ2-7
CDR3 protein: CASSLETGYTDTQYF; V gene: TRBV5-6; J gene: TRBJ2-3
CDR3 protein: CASYRVSGRHNEQFF; V gene: TRBV12-5; J gene: TRBJ2-1
CDR3 protein: CSARASPQYEQFF; V gene: TRBV20-1; J gene: TRBJ2-1
CDR3 protein: CSVSGSSNYEQYF; V gene: TRBV29-1; J gene: TRBJ2-7
CDR3 protein: CASSRVLSWGGQPQHF; V gene: TRBV12-3/TRBV12-4; J gene: TRBJ1-5
CDR3 protein: CAVGEAYGYTF; V gene: TRBV27; J gene: TRBJ1-2
CDR3 protein: CASSLALSGSIETQYF; V gene: TRBV7-6; J gene: TRBJ2-5
CDR3 protein: CASNLATGGAYEQYF; V gene: TRBV28; J gene: TRBJ2-7
CDR3 protein: CASSLTEIYTDTQYF; V gene: TRBV7-6; J gene: TRBJ2-3